Included here is one T cell receptor (beta chain) sequence, with context. Its target is not known. Donors were Caucasian adults residing in Nashville, Tennessee, USA. A CD45RA+ naive subset and a CD45RA-negative memory subset were split from CD4+ cells. CDR1 SQVTM and CDR2 ANQGSEA come from the germline V gene. The germline V and J ends were trimmed by 2 bases and 4 bases, with 8 bases remaining between them. The CDR3 spans 12 residues. Here immunoSEQ multiplex PCR was the method, and the copy in TCRdb shows in-frame clones only, minus some. The sample lists about 1 million clones; around 74% were seen once. The sample originates from a study of shared clonotypes between healthy human individuals. Overall study results and limits: Unshared clonotypes carried lower generation probabilities than those common to all four donors.

This receptor was identified in a man in his late teens or twenties in good health. Sequenced input: memory CD4+ T cells sorted from blood. Subset given: CD45RA-negative fraction. The chain uses TRBV29-1 and TRBJ1-2; D not certain. The DNA for the CDR3 is TGCAGCGTTGAAAGCAGGTTCTATGGCTACACCTTC. Its protein product is CSVESRFYGYTF.